This is a list of T cell receptor beta chains from one sample in a study of blood T cell repertoires in COVID-19. Produced via immunoSEQ multiplex PCR; TCRdb's table is partial and in-frame only. The sample contains about 100,000 clones, about 91% of which appear only once. Sequenced input: peripheral blood. The source is a human donor in a cohort sampled during active COVID-19. CDR3s include the opening cysteine and the closing phenylalanine or tryptophan.

V: TRBV5-5; J: TRBJ2-7; CDR3: CASSPGTGSYEQYF
V: TRBV24-1; J: TRBJ2-5; CDR3: CATSETAKETQYF
V: TRBV28; J: TRBJ1-1; CDR3: CASKSVATLSTEAFF
V: TRBV9; J: TRBJ1-6; CDR3: CASSVTGVTSPLHF
V: TRBV5-1; J: TRBJ2-3; CDR3: CASSLDPSGTGADTQYF
V: TRBV2; J: TRBJ1-2; CDR3: CASSETGRFTGYTF
V: TRBV6-2/TRBV6-3; J: TRBJ2-5; CDR3: CASSYSIKTGTEETQYF
V: TRBV4-1; J: TRBJ2-2; CDR3: CASSQEAGLALRTGELFF
V: TRBV2; J: TRBJ2-7; CDR3: CASSEQYEQYF
V: TRBV12-5; J: TRBJ2-1; CDR3: CASGFTADGSRTYNEQFF
V: TRBV27; J: TRBJ2-2; CDR3: CASSRQLAAPRRLFF
V: TRBV28; J: TRBJ2-2; CDR3: CASIPRNTGELFF
V: TRBV5-6; J: TRBJ2-1; CDR3: CASSFSGRSYNEQFF
V: TRBV6-5; J: TRBJ2-5; CDR3: CASTKGGIEETQYF
V: TRBV30; J: TRBJ1-5; CDR3: CAWSVRNWGGQPQHF
V: TRBV7-3; J: TRBJ2-3; CDR3: CASSLMGLAGVGDTQYF
V: TRBV27; J: TRBJ2-7; CDR3: CASSTPGQAAYEQYF
V: TRBV30; J: TRBJ2-7; CDR3: CAWSAGTRAYYEQYF
V: TRBV14; J: TRBJ2-1; CDR3: CASSQLKFPIAGGTYNEQFF
V: TRBV4-1; J: TRBJ1-5; CDR3: CASSQGQQGNQPQHF
V: TRBV28; J: TRBJ1-2; CDR3: CASRPRHGYTF
V: TRBV3-1/TRBV3-2; J: TRBJ2-1; CDR3: CASSLAGAWTYNEQFF
V: TRBV4-1; J: TRBJ1-6; CDR3: CASSLGQGDSPLHF
V: TRBV19; J: TRBJ2-1; CDR3: CASRLAGTSYNEQFF
V: TRBV10-3; J: TRBJ2-1; CDR3: CAIRGRGRANNEQFF
V: TRBV10-3; J: TRBJ2-1; CDR3: CAIAPQSPGTIYNEQFF
V: TRBV6-5; J: TRBJ1-5; CDR3: CASSSGLLGNQPQHF
V: TRBV27; J: TRBJ2-5; CDR3: CASSLYGGSLETQYF
V: TRBV7-9; J: TRBJ1-4; CDR3: CASSLGDSPNEKLFF
V: TRBV9; J: TRBJ2-7; CDR3: CASSTGDRESYEQYF
V: TRBV9; J: TRBJ2-2; CDR3: CASSVGLANGELFF
V: TRBV5-1; J: TRBJ1-1; CDR3: CASSLGQGAGNTEAFF
V: TRBV24-1; J: TRBJ2-3; CDR3: CATSEPGGGRIDTQYF
V: TRBV15; J: TRBJ1-1; CDR3: CATARVGGTEAFF
V: TRBV5-4; J: TRBJ2-7; CDR3: CASSLVGRSYEQYF
V: TRBV5-5; J: TRBJ1-6; CDR3: CASSLRGLKETNSPLHF
V: TRBV3-1/TRBV3-2; J: TRBJ2-1; CDR3: CASSQDGAGGPENEQFF
V: TRBV29-1; J: TRBJ2-1; CDR3: CSVEPSGRIPYNEQFF
V: TRBV7-2; J: TRBJ2-7; CDR3: CASSLRTRVGGRGTYEQYF
V: TRBV5-1; J: TRBJ2-2; CDR3: CASSSGLAGGTTGELFF
V: TRBV11-2; J: TRBJ2-5; CDR3: CATRRTPLQETQYF
V: TRBV14; J: TRBJ1-1; CDR3: CASSLRVQGKDTEAFF
V: TRBV27; J: TRBJ1-4; CDR3: CASRLGQWEKLFF
V: TRBV30; J: TRBJ2-3; CDR3: CAWNREADTQYF
V: TRBV2; J: TRBJ2-7; CDR3: CASSATAYEQYF
V: TRBV30; J: TRBJ2-7; CDR3: CALNGASYEQYF
V: TRBV11-2; J: TRBJ2-6; CDR3: CASRMASGANVLTF
V: TRBV9; J: TRBJ2-3; CDR3: CASRSGGGSTDTQYF
V: TRBV7-3; J: TRBJ2-2; CDR3: CASSIGTSRNTGELFF
V: TRBV19; J: TRBJ1-5; CDR3: CASTGAPRQPQHF
V: TRBV24-1; J: TRBJ1-2; CDR3: CATSDSGYGYTF
V: TRBV5-4; J: TRBJ1-6; CDR3: CASSLAPGGGSPLHF
V: TRBV5-1; J: TRBJ2-5; CDR3: CASSPDLGHQETQYF
V: TRBV4-1; J: TRBJ1-5; CDR3: CASSHGLISNQPQHF
V: TRBV5-1; J: TRBJ2-1; CDR3: CASSFDRNEQFF
V: TRBV7-6; J: TRBJ2-2; CDR3: CASSFRGWTSSPSKGSRELFF
V: TRBV9; J: TRBJ2-3; CDR3: CASSISGRSSTDTQYF
V: TRBV28; J: TRBJ1-6; CDR3: CASSLSTPRNNSPLHF